The clone carrying this TCR beta chain has only a few counts. Its antigen is currently unknown. This sample is part of a study of identical twins. TCRdb reprocessed the 5' RACE reads with MiXCR, giving one entry per CDR3 protein. The repertoire holds some 1,600,000 distinct CDR3 sequences, with roughly a third as singletons. Study conclusions and caveats: Low generation-probability sequences were in excess among twin-shared out-of-frame alpha sequences. Abundant cord blood beta clonotypes carried fewer insertions; memory repertoires showed none.

J lost 4 bases, V lost 3 bases, and 12 bases had no gene match. Germline CDR1 and CDR2: SEHNR and FQNEAQ (reference sequence). This CDR3 comprises 17 residues. The sequence was collected from a newborn girl in good health. Sequencing was performed on cord blood. V usage is TRBV7-9 and J usage is TRBJ2-1; 7 bases match TRBD2. In DNA, the CDR3 is TGTGCCAGCAGCTTTAGCGGGCCACCGACGGTATACAATGAGCAGTTCTTC. Translated: CASSFSGPPTVYNEQFF. The full variable domain, its missing parts supplied by reference TRBV7-9 and TRBJ2-1, is DTGVSQNPRHKITKRGQNVTFRCDPISEHNRLYWYRQTLGQGPEFLTYFQNEAQLEKSRLLSDRFSAERPKGSFSTLEIQRTEQGDSAMYLCASSFSGPPTVYNEQFFGPGTRLTVL.